These T cell receptor beta chains were read from a single sample in a study of blood T cell repertoires in COVID-19. The repertoire was sequenced with immunoSEQ multiplex PCR; TCRdb's copy has only in-frame clones and lacks some. The sample shows roughly 320,000 clones, around 90% of them seen only once. Sequenced material: peripheral blood. Receptors originate from a man between 65 and 85 years old with acute or convalescent COVID-19. Both conserved end residues are part of each CDR3. The D gene is left open where the match is weak. The listing skips clone size in some rows; elsewhere it reads once, few, many or a size class.

v_call	clone_size	d_call	j_call	cdr3_aa	cdr3_nt
TRBV4-1	.	TRBD2	TRBJ2-1	CASSQDGSGTYNEQFF	TGCGCCAGCAGCCAAGATGGAAGCGGGACCTACAATGAGCAGTTCTTC
TRBV9	.	TRBD2	TRBJ2-1	CASSSQRGWNEQFF	TGTGCCAGCAGCTCCCAGCGGGGCTGGAATGAGCAGTTCTTC
TRBV6-5	few	.	TRBJ1-2	CASRVQGGSYGYTF	TGTGCCAGCAGGGTACAGGGAGGGAGCTATGGCTACACCTTC
TRBV11-3	.	.	TRBJ1-1	CASSLSGGMNTEAFF	TGTGCCAGCAGCCTAAGCGGAGGAATGAACACTGAAGCTTTCTTT
TRBV28	.	.	TRBJ2-5	CASSSYVLALKETQYF	TGTGCCAGCAGTTCTTATGTACTAGCCCTAAAAGAGACCCAGTACTTC
TRBV5-4	once	.	TRBJ2-6	CASSASSGANVLTF	TGTGCCAGCAGCGCGTCATCTGGGGCCAACGTCCTGACTTTC
TRBV7-8	once	.	TRBJ1-1	CASSQGQMNTEAFF	TGTGCCAGCAGCCAGGGACAAATGAACACTGAAGCTTTCTTT
TRBV4-2	.	TRBD1	TRBJ1-4	CASSPAGTGVEKLFF	TGTGCCAGCAGCCCCGCCGGGACAGGAGTCGAAAAACTGTTTTTT
TRBV19	.	TRBD1	TRBJ1-1	CASSITGDSWNTEAFF	TGTGCCAGTAGTATCACAGGGGACTCTTGGAACACTGAAGCTTTCTTT
TRBV29-1	.	.	TRBJ2-6	CSVDVSGANVLTF	TGCAGCGTTGACGTCTCTGGGGCCAACGTCCTGACTTTC
TRBV7-2	.	.	TRBJ2-7	CASSPPPTGEQYF	TGTGCCAGCAGTCCCCCACCTACGGGGGAGCAGTACTTC
TRBV7-2	.	.	TRBJ1-2	CASSTWTVYGYTF	TGTGCCAGCAGCACCTGGACAGTTTATGGCTACACCTTC
TRBV7-2	.	TRBD1	TRBJ2-7	CASSPDRGPYEQYF	TGTGCCAGCAGCCCGGACAGGGGGCCGTACGAGCAGTACTTC
TRBV4-3	.	TRBD1	TRBJ2-4	CASSQDPPAGGGKNIQYF	TGCGCCAGCAGCCAAGATCCTCCGGCAGGGGGTGGAAAAAACATTCAGTACTTC
TRBV5-1	.	.	TRBJ2-7	CASSLGPQGSYEQYF	TGCGCCAGCAGCTTGGGACCCCAGGGTTCCTACGAGCAGTACTTC
TRBV2	few	TRBD1	TRBJ1-6	CASSGGTGGPNSPLHF	TGTGCCAGCAGTGGTGGGACAGGGGGGCCCAATTCACCCCTCCACTTT
TRBV5-1	.	TRBD1	TRBJ2-5	CASSSGTGKQETQYF	TGCGCCAGCAGCTCAGGGACAGGGAAACAAGAGACCCAGTACTTC
TRBV6-5	.	.	TRBJ1-6	CASKGKQAYNSPLHF	TGTGCCAGCAAAGGGAAACAGGCATATAATTCACCCCTCCACTTT
TRBV7-2	.	.	TRBJ2-5	CASSLRSTAQETQYF	TGTGCCAGCAGCTTACGCTCAACCGCGCAAGAGACCCAGTACTTC